The T cell receptor (beta chain) described here comes from a study of blood T cell repertoires in COVID-19. Participant age was roughly 18 to 100 years, and participants resided in about 25 US areas. In assigning cohorts, the study relied on participant-reported clinical history. Germline-derived CDR1 and CDR2 are SGHRS and YFSETQ. The CDR3 spans 16 residues. V lost 0 bases, J lost 2 bases, and 2 bases stayed unmatched. In the authors' workflow: The assay estimated nucleated cells by amplifying reference gene primers. The table came from immunoSEQ multiplex PCR; TCRdb's copy has only in-frame clones and leaves some out. The V and J calls and the clone size are those of that table, but D and trimming were determined from the DNA. The repertoire holds around 400,000 clones, with roughly nine tenths as singletons. Details on this clone: This same CDR3 is encoded by further DNA sequences in the sample.

The chain links TRBV5-1 to TRBJ2-2; 9 bases map to TRBD2. The clonotype was recovered from a woman between 25 and 40 years old who had recovered from COVID-19. Input material: PBMCs or T cells enriched from blood (not recorded which). The CDR3 loop is CASSLGLAANTGELFF. CDR3 DNA sequence: TGCGCCAGCAGCTTGGGACTAGCGGCAAACACCGGGGAGCTGTTTTTT.